This T cell receptor beta chain came from a study of human T cells and chemical hapten exposure. The wider study: Skin on the upper inner arm, about 2 cm by about 2 cm in size, was sensitized with 2% DPC. Regarding the study as a whole: More PT1 expanded TCRs went with higher patch test scores.

TCRdb itself ran the RACE reads through MiXCR, one entry per CDR3 protein. The sample lists about 190,000 distinct CDR3 sequences, about 22% occurring once. A note on this clonotype: What it binds is unknown.

Time point specified: patch test 3, about 24 weeks after DPC sensitization. Noted treatment: therapeutic diphenylcyclopropenone sensitization with weekly scalp DPC. This CDR3 is built from 16 residues. From germline, CDR1 is SEHNR and CDR2 FQNEAQ (reference sequence). With V trimmed by 3 bases and J by 7 bases, 9 bases remained unmatched. The material was whole blood, obtained in connection with sensitization to the hapten diphenylcyclopropenone (DPC). This clonotype was obtained from a woman in her thirties or forties with alopecia areata. Some clones in this sample may be carry-over from other donors' samples. The rearrangement links TRBV7-9 to TRBJ2-2, with 9 bases that match TRBD1. The CDR3 nucleotides are TGTGCCAGCAGCTTCCCACCGGGGACAGGGCTCGGGGAGCTGTTTTTT. This encodes CASSFPPGTGLGELFF.